This T cell receptor (beta chain) derives from a study of cytomegalovirus exposure and HLA in healthy donors. Study summary: Approximately 85 million unique TCRs from HLA-typed donors were held in an early data release. Study-level findings and limits: When analyzed later, the rates of TCR association showed variation by HLA locus, with DRB1 the most and HLA-C the fewest. In a later analysis, TCR beta V- and J-gene trimming was associated with a missense DCLRE1C variant.

As concerns this clone: The antigen is not known.

60 Vbeta and 13 Jbeta primers were used in PCR. The table came from immunoSEQ multiplex PCR; TCRdb's copy has only in-frame clones and leaves some out. The table records 200,000 to 250,000 clones, 65% to 75% of them present only once. The germline gives CDR1 GTSNPN, CDR2 SVGIG (reference sequence). CDR3 length: 15 amino acids. V shed 7 bases and J 13 bases; nucleotides not matched to a gene: 18. Donors consisted of healthy bone marrow donors. Sample: PBMCs. The TCR was taken from a woman aged 25-40 years in good health and CMV-seronegative. The chain couples TRBV30 to TRBJ1-6, with TRBD1 matching 8 bases. The CDR3 DNA follows: TGTGCCTCTCGGACAGGGTATTCCTTCAATCCCCCCCTCCACTTT. Protein sequence: CASRTGYSFNPPLHF.